This T cell receptor (beta chain) was identified in a study of shared clonotypes between healthy human individuals. Study-wide background: Three CD4 naive, three CD4 memory, two CD8 naive and one CD8 memory plate were used per donor.

A note on this clone: The antigen remains undetermined.

Clones were read by immunoSEQ multiplex PCR, and TCRdb kept only the in-frame ones, dropping some. The data hold hundreds of thousands of clones, with roughly 97% observed a single time. V gave up 0 bases and J gave up 6 bases, with 16 bases separating them. Per the germline V gene, CDR1 is SGHTS and CDR2 is YDEGEE. This CDR3 has 16 amino acids. It was into CD45RA+ naive and CD45RA-negative memory subsets that the CD4+ cells were split. Overall study results and limits: Clonotypes shared by all four donors outscored non-shared clonotypes in generation probability.

The rearrangement joins TRBV5-8 to TRBJ1-5; no firm D call. The source of this sequence is a woman in her twenties or thirties in good health. The material sequenced was naive CD4+ T cells sorted from blood. Stated subset: CD45RA+ positively selected. The CDR3 reads CASSLEGWGASQPQHF. As DNA, the CDR3 is TGTGCCAGCAGCTTGGAGGGTTGGGGTGCTTCTCAGCCCCAGCATTTT.